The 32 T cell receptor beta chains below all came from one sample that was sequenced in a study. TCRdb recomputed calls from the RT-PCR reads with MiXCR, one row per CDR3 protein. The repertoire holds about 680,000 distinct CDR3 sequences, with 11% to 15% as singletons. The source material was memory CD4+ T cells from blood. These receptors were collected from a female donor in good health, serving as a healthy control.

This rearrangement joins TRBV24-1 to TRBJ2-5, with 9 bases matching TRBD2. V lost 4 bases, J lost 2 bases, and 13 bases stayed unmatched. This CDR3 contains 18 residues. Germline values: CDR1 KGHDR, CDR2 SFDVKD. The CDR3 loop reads CATSDDAPVAGAQETQYF. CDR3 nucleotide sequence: TGTGCCACCAGTGACGATGCACCGGTAGCGGGGGCTCAAGAGACCCAGTACTTC.

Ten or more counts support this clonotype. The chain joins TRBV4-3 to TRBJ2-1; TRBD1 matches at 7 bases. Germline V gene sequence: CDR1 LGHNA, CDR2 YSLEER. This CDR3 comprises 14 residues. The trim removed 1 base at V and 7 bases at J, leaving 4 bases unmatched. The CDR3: CASSQVTGLNEQFF. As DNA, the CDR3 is TGCGCCAGCAGCCAAGTGACAGGGTTAAATGAGCAGTTCTTC.

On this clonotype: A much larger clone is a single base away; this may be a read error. The DNA for the CDR3 is TGTGCCAGCAGCCCTACACGGGAATATGGCTACACCTTC. As protein: CASSPTREYGYTF. The J gene is TRBJ1-2, the V gene TRBV3-1; D unclear. Germline CDR1 reads LGHDT; CDR2 reads YNNKEL (reference sequence). Trimming shortened V by 4 bases and J by 5 bases, and 11 bases separated the two germline ends. The CDR3 runs to 13 residues.

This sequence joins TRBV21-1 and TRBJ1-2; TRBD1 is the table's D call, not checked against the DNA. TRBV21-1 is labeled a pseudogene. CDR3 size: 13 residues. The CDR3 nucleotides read TGTGCCAGCGGGACAGGGTTCCGCTATGGCTACACCTTC. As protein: CASGTGFRYGYTF.

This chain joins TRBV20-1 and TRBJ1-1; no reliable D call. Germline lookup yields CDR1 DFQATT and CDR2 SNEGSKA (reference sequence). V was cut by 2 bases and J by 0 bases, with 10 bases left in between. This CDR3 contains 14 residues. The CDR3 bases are TGCAGTGCTAGAATTGGGCAGGTGAACACTGAAGCTTTCTTT. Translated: CSARIGQVNTEAFF.

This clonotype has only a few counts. CDR3 sequence: CASSHTGGYGELFF. As DNA, the CDR3 is TGTGCCAGCAGCCACACAGGGGGATACGGGGAGCTGTTTTTT. This chain uses TRBV3-1 with TRBJ2-2; TRBD1 agrees at 8 bases. The CDR3 contains 14 residues. Germline CDR1 reads LGHDT; CDR2 reads YNNKEL (reference sequence). Losses at the gene ends were 3 bases for V and 7 bases for J; bases not matched to a gene: 4.

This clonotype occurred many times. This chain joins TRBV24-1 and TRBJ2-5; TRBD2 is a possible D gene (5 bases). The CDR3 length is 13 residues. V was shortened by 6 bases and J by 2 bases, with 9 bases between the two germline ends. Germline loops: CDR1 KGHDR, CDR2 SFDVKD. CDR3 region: CATSRADQETQYF. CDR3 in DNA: TGTGCCACCAGTAGAGCGGATCAAGAGACCCAGTACTTC.

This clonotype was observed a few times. The CDR3 DNA follows: TGCAGCGTTGAAGATAAAAGACTAGCTTGGAGTGAGCAGTTCTTC. Amino acids: CSVEDKRLAWSEQFF. The rearrangement joins TRBV29-1 to TRBJ2-1; 7 nucleotides agree with TRBD2. V was pared by 0 bases and J by 9 bases, with 11 bases of the junction left unmatched. Germline V gene data show CDR1 as SQVTM and CDR2 as ANQGSEA. This CDR3 is 15 amino acids long.

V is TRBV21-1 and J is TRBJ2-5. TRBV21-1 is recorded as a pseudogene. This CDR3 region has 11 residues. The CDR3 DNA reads TGTGCCGGTTCGGTGGGGGAGACCCAGTACTTC. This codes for CAGSVGETQYF.

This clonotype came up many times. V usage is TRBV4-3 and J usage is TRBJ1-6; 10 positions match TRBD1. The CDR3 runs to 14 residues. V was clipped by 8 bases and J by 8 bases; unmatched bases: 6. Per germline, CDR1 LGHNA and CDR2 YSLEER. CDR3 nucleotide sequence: TGCGCCAGCGGAGACAGGGGGCGCGATTCACCCCTCCACTTT. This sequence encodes CASGDRGRDSPLHF.

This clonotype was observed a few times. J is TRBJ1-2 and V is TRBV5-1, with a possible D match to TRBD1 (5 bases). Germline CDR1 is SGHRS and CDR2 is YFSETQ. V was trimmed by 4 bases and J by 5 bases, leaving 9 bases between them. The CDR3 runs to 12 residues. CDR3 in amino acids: CASSEDKYGYTF. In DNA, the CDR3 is TGCGCCAGCAGCGAGGACAAATATGGCTACACCTTC.

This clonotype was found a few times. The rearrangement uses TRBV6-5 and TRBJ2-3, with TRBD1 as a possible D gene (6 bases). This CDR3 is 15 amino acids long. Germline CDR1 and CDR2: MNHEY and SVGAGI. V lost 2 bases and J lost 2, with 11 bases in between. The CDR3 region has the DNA TGTGCCAGCAGTTACCCCGGACAGACCACAGATACGCAGTATTTT. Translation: CASSYPGQTTDTQYF.

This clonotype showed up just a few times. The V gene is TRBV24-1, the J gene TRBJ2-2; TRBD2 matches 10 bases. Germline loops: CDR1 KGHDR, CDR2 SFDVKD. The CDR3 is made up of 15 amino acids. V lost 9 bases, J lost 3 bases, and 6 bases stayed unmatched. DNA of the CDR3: TGTGCCACCGGCGAGCTAGCGGGAGACACCGGGGAGCTGTTTTTT. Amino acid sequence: CATGELAGDTGELFF.

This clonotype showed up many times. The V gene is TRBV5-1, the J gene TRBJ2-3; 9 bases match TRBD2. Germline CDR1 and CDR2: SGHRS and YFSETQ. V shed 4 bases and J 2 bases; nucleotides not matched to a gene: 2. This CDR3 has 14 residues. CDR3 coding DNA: TGCGCCAGCAGCCGGGGACTAGCCACAGATACGCAGTATTTT. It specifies CASSRGLATDTQYF. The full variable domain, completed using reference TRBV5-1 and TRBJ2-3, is KAGVTQTPRYLIKTRGQQVTLSCSPISGHRSVSWYQQTPGQGLQFLFEYFSETQRNKGNFPGRFSGRQFSNSRSEMNVSTLELGDSALYLCASSRGLATDTQYFGPGTRLTVL.

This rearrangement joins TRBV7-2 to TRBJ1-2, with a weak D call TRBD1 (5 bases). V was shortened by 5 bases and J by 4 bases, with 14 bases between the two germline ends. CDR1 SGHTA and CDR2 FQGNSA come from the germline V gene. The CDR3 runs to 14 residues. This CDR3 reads CASSQDTSSYGYTF. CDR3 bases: TGTGCCAGCAGCCAGGACACCTCCTCCTATGGCTACACCTTC.

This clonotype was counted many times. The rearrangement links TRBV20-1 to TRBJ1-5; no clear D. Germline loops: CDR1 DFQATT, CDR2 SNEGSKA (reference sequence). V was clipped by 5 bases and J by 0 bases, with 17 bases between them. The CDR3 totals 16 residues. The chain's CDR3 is CSAGRLAAYSNQPQHF. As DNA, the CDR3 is TGCAGTGCTGGCCGTTTGGCAGCTTATAGCAATCAGCCCCAGCATTTT.

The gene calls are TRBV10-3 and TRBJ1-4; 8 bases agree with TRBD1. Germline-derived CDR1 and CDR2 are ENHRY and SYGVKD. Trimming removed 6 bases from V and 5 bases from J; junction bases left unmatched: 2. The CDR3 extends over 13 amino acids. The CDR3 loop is CAIRGQENEKLFF. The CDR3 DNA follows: TGTGCCATCAGGGGACAGGAGAATGAAAAACTGTTTTTT.

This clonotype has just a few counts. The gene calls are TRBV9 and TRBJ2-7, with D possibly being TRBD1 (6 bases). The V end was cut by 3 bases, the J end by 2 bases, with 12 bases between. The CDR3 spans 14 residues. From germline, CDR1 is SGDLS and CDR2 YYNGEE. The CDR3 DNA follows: TGTGCCAGCAGCGCCTCCGGGACAACCTACGAGCAGTACTTC. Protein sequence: CASSASGTTYEQYF. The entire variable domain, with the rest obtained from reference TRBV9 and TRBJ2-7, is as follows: DSGVTQTPKHLITATGQRVTLRCSPRSGDLSVYWYQQSLDQGLQFLIQYYNGEERAKGNILERFSAQQFPDLHSELNLSSLELGDSALYFCASSASGTTYEQYFGPGTRLTVT.

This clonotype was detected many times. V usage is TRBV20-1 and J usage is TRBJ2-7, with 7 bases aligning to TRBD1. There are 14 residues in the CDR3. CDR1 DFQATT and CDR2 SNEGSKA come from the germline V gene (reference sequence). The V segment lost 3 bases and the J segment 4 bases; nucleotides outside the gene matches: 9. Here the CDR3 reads CSASWGTEIYEQYF. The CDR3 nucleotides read TGCAGTGCTAGTTGGGGGACAGAGATTTACGAGCAGTACTTC.

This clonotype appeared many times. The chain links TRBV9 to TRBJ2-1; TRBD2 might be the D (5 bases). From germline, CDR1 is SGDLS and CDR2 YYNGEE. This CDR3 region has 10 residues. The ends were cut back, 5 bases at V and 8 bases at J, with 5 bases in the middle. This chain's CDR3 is CASRRDEQFF. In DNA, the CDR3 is TGTGCCAGCAGGAGGGATGAGCAGTTCTTC.

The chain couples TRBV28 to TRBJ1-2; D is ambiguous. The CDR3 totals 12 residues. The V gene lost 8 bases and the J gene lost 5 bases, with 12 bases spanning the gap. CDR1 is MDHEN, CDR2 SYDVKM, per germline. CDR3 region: CASRSGYYGYTF. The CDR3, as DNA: TGTGCCAGCCGCTCAGGATATTATGGCTACACCTTC.

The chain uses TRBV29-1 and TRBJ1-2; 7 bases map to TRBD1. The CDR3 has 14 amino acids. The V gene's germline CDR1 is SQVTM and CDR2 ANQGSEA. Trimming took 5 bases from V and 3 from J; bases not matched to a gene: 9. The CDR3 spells CSVLGGAGYYGYTF. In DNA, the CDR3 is TGCAGCGTTCTAGGGGGCGCGGGTTACTATGGCTACACCTTC.

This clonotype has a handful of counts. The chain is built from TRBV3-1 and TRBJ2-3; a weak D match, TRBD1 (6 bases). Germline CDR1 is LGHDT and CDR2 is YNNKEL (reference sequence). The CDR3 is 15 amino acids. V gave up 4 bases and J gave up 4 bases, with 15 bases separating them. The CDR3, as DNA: TGTGCCAGCAGCCTGATACCGCAGGGGCCAGATACGCAGTATTTT. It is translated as CASSLIPQGPDTQYF.

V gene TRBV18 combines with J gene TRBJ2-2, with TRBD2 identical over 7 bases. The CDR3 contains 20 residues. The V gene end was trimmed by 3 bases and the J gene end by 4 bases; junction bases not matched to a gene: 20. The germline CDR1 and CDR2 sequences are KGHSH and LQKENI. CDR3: CASSPYPGIAGVSSTGELFF. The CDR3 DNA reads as TGTGCCAGCTCACCCTATCCCGGGATAGCGGGTGTTTCCAGCACCGGGGAGCTGTTTTTT.

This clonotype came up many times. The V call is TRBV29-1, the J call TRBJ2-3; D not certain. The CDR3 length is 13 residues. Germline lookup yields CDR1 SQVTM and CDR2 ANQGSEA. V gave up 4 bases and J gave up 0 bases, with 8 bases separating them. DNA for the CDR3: TGCAGCGTTGGGTTCCCTAGCACAGATACGCAGTATTTT. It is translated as CSVGFPSTDTQYF.

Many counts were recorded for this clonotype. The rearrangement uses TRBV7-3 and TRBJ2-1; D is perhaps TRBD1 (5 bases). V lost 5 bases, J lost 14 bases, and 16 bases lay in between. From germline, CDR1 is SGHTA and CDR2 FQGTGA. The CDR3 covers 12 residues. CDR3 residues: CASSNPVGREFF. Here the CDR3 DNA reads TGTGCCAGCAGCAACCCGGTGGGCAGGGAGTTCTTC.

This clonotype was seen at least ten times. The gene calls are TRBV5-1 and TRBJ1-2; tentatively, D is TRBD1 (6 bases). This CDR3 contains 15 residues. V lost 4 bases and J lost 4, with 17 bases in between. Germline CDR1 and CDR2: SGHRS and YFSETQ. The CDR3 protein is CASSLDGGPPYGYTF. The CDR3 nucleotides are TGCGCCAGCAGCCTCGATGGGGGGCCCCCCTATGGCTACACCTTC.

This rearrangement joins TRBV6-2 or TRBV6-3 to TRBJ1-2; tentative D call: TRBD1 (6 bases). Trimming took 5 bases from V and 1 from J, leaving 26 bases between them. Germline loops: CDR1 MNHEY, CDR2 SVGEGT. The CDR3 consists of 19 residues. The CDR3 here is CASSPTGQMMTNINYGYTF. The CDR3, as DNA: TGTGCCAGCAGTCCAACCGGACAGATGATGACTAATATTAACTATGGCTACACCTTC.

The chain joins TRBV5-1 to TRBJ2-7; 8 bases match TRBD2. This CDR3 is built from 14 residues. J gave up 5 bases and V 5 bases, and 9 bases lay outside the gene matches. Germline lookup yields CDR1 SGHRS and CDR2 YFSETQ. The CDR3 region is CASRFNSGINEQYF. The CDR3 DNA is TGCGCCAGCAGATTTAATAGCGGGATAAACGAGCAGTACTTC.

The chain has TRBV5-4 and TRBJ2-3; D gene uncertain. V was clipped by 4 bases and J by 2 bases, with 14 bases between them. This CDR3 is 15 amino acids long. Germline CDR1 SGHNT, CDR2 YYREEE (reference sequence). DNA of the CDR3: TGTGCCAGCAGCCTCACGCATGAGCCCACAGATACGCAGTATTTT. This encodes CASSLTHEPTDTQYF.

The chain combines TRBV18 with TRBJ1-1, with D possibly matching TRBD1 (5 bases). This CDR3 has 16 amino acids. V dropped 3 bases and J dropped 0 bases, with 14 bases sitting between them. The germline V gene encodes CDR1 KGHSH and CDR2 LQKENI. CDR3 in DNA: TGTGCCAGCTCACCCGGTACGACGGGGCTGAACACTGAAGCTTTCTTT. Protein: CASSPGTTGLNTEAFF.

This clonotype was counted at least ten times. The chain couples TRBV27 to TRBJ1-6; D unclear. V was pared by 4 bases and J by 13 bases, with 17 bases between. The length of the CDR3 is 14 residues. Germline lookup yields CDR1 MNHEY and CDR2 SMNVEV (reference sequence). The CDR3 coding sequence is TGTGCCAGCAGTTCTGATCCGCGTCTAAAGCCCCTCCACTTT. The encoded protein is CASSSDPRLKPLHF.